Listed below are T cell receptor beta chains from one sample, sequenced in a study of blood T cell repertoires in COVID-19. Repertoires were generated with immunoSEQ multiplex PCR, while TCRdb's copy carries only in-frame clones and drops some. Among under 65,000 clones listed, about 81% were seen once. Sequenced sample: peripheral blood. The receptor source for this set is a woman aged 55-70 years with acute or convalescent COVID-19. Each CDR3 is given without its conserved first and last residue.

TRBJ1-1 | TRBV6-2/TRBV6-3 | ASSYSEDGTEAF
TRBJ2-3 | TRBV7-3 | ASSLKGSGADTQY
TRBJ2-3 | TRBV2 | ASSASRGTDTQY
TRBJ2-1 | TRBV30 | AWKGAYNEQF
TRBJ2-3 | TRBV3-1/TRBV3-2 | ASSQGADTQY
TRBJ1-6 | TRBV5-6 | ASSLGQNSPLH
TRBJ2-2 | TRBV7-8 | ASSLAEELNTGELF
TRBJ1-2 | TRBV25-1 | ASSKQGAGMAGYT
TRBJ1-1 | TRBV20-1 | SASDGGAETEAF
TRBJ2-1 | TRBV4-1 | ASSQGSSYNEQF
TRBJ2-1 | TRBV15 | ATRRSGLEQF
TRBJ1-6 | TRBV6-5 | ASRAGQGGSPLH
TRBJ1-1 | TRBV5-5 | ASSQDRGNTEAF
TRBJ1-2 | TRBV29-1 | SVDTGNGYT
TRBJ1-1 | TRBV3-1/TRBV3-2 | ASSPKRQGFTEAF
TRBJ1-1 | TRBV15 | ATSAQGGTEAF
TRBJ2-2 | TRBV19 | ASLRDINTGELF
TRBJ2-1 | TRBV6-2/TRBV6-3 | ASSAALAGGSYNEQF
TRBJ2-3 | TRBV20-1 | SARKSTQY
TRBJ1-1 | TRBV5-6 | ASSLRTPNTEAF
TRBJ1-5 | TRBV27 | ASSVGEPNQPQH
TRBJ1-1 | TRBV6-5 | ASTEAQGTEAF
TRBJ1-1 | TRBV18 | ASSPGTGYITEAF
TRBJ1-5 | TRBV2 | ASIGQLNSNQPQH
TRBJ2-3 | TRBV20-1 | SPSGTDTQY
TRBJ1-3 | TRBV7-6 | ASSLGIGRGSSGNTIY
TRBJ1-2 | TRBV15 | ATSRGFGQGDGYT
TRBJ1-1 | TRBV15 | ATSTLPAPGNMNTEAF
TRBJ1-1 | TRBV2 | ASMRGQSAEAF
TRBJ1-1 | TRBV10-3 | AISRDRSNTEAF
TRBJ2-1 | TRBV7-9 | ASSSGLLAGNNEQF
TRBJ2-2 | TRBV2 | ASSEARGGTGELF
TRBJ2-3 | TRBV9 | ASSVGITISGNTDTQY
TRBJ2-6 | TRBV6-5 | AVQPGSSGANVLT
TRBJ2-3 | TRBV5-1 | ASSFRTSGDTQY
TRBJ2-7 | TRBV7-3 | ASSSSGLANEQY
TRBJ2-1 | TRBV5-1 | ASSSGLAGVSSYNEQF
TRBJ2-7 | TRBV6-5 | ASMGQTYEQY
TRBJ2-1 | TRBV30 | AWSSWGGGDNEQF
TRBJ1-1 | TRBV19 | ASSPQVMNTEAF
TRBJ1-5 | TRBV6-2/TRBV6-3 | ASSPGTGSVQPQH
TRBJ1-6 | TRBV18 | ASSPGQGYNSPLH
TRBJ1-5 | TRBV7-2 | ASKKTGSLQPQH
TRBJ1-3 | TRBV6-5 | ASRQGAGGNTIY
TRBJ1-2 | TRBV2 | ATTQLDRGVSYGYT
TRBJ1-4 | TRBV7-9 | ASSLKGSENEKLF
TRBJ2-5 | TRBV19 | ASTSWTGETQY
TRBJ2-5 | TRBV24-1 | ATSDSSDQETQY
TRBJ2-5 | TRBV5-6 | ASSRQETQY
TRBJ2-7 | TRBV5-1 | ASSLVFGGAIYEQY